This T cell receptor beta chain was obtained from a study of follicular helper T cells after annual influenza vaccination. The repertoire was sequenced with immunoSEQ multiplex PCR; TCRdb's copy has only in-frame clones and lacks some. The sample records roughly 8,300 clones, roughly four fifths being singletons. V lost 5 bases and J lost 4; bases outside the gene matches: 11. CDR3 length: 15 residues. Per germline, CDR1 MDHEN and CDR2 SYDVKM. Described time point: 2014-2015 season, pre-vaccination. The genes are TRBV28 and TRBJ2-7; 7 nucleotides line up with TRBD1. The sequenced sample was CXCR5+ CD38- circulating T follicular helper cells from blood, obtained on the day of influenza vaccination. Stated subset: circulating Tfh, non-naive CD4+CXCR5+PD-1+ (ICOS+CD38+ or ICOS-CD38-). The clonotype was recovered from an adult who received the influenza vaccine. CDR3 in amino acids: CASSPPTTGTYEQYF. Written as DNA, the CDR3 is TGTGCCAGCAGTCCCCCTACGACAGGGACGTACGAGCAGTACTTC.